Listed below are T cell receptor beta chains from one sample, sequenced in a study of cytomegalovirus exposure and HLA in healthy donors. This table comes from immunoSEQ multiplex PCR, and its TCRdb copy is limited to in-frame clones, with some not included. The sample has more than 130,000 clones. Sequencing was done on a sample of PBMCs. Receptors were obtained from a man between 35 and 55 years old in good health and CMV-seronegative. Both conserved end residues are part of each CDR3. Fields, in order: CDR3 protein, CDR3 DNA, V gene, J gene, D gene. D genes are given only for firm matches.

CDR3: CASSFGGGTDTQYF
DNA: TGTGCCAGCAGCTTCGGGGGAGGCACAGATACGCAGTATTTT
V: TRBV7-3
J: TRBJ2-3
D: -

CDR3: CASSSDRAHLYF
DNA: TGTGCCAGCAGCTCGGACAGGGCGCACCTATATTTT
V: TRBV6-6
J: TRBJ1-3
D: TRBD1

CDR3: CASSRGSYNEQFF
DNA: TGTGCCAGTAGTCGGGGGTCCTACAATGAGCAGTTCTTC
V: TRBV19
J: TRBJ2-1
D: -

CDR3: CASSPGRGPGSEQFF
DNA: TGTGCCAGCAGCCCGGGTAGGGGCCCCGGAAGTGAGCAGTTCTTC
V: TRBV6-1
J: TRBJ2-1
D: -

CDR3: CASSQAAGGVTDTQYF
DNA: TGTGCCAGCAGCCAAGCGGCGGGGGGAGTAACAGATACGCAGTATTTT
V: TRBV14
J: TRBJ2-3
D: TRBD2

CDR3: CASSIWRAGYTF
DNA: TGTGCCAGCAGCATCTGGAGGGCTGGCTACACCTTC
V: TRBV5-4
J: TRBJ1-2
D: -

CDR3: CASSHPGTGRTGELFF
DNA: TGTGCCAGTAGTCATCCCGGGACAGGGAGAACCGGGGAGCTGTTTTTT
V: TRBV19
J: TRBJ2-2
D: TRBD1

CDR3: CASSFRQGHSSTDTQYF
DNA: TGTGCCAGCAGTTTTCGACAGGGGCACTCTAGCACAGATACGCAGTATTTT
V: TRBV28
J: TRBJ2-3
D: TRBD1

CDR3: CASSADISYQPQHF
DNA: TGTGCCAGCAGCGCAGACATTTCCTATCAGCCCCAGCATTTT
V: TRBV7-9
J: TRBJ1-5
D: -

CDR3: CASSPGTESNEQFF
DNA: TGTGCCAGCAGCCCAGGGACAGAAAGCAATGAGCAGTTCTTC
V: TRBV13
J: TRBJ2-1
D: TRBD1

CDR3: CASSQEGGAGNTIYF
DNA: TGCGCCAGCAGCCAAGAAGGAGGGGCTGGAAACACCATATATTTT
V: TRBV4-3
J: TRBJ1-3
D: -

CDR3: CASSPILADYNEQFF
DNA: TGTGCCAGCTCACCAATTTTAGCGGACTACAATGAGCAGTTCTTC
V: TRBV18
J: TRBJ2-1
D: -

CDR3: CASSLQGANEQYF
DNA: TGCGCCAGCAGCTTACAGGGGGCAAACGAGCAGTACTTC
V: TRBV5-1
J: TRBJ2-7
D: TRBD1

CDR3: CASSLFFEDRPEQYF
DNA: TGTGCCAGCAGTTTATTTTTTGAGGACAGGCCTGAGCAGTACTTC
V: TRBV28
J: TRBJ2-7
D: TRBD1

CDR3: CASSPGNTIYF
DNA: TGTGCCAGCAGCCCAGGAAACACCATATATTTT
V: TRBV14
J: TRBJ1-3
D: -

CDR3: CASSQDSGGNYEQYF
DNA: TGTGCCAGCAGCCAAGATTCCGGGGGAAACTACGAGCAGTACTTC
V: TRBV14
J: TRBJ2-7
D: -

CDR3: CATRTDPSYEQYF
DNA: TGTGCCACCCGAACAGATCCCTCCTACGAGCAGTACTTC
V: TRBV5-5
J: TRBJ2-7
D: -

CDR3: CATVLTPNIYNEQFF
DNA: TGTGCCACCGTGTTGACACCTAATATCTACAATGAGCAGTTCTTC
V: TRBV6-1
J: TRBJ2-1
D: -

CDR3: CASSFGRGEAFF
DNA: TGTGCCAGCAGCTTCGGACGGGGAGAAGCTTTCTTT
V: TRBV11-3
J: TRBJ1-1
D: -

CDR3: CASSPGTGNEKLFF
DNA: TGCGCCAGCAGCCCCGGGACAGGGAATGAAAAACTGTTTTTT
V: TRBV5-1
J: TRBJ1-4
D: TRBD1

CDR3: CASSPRGNTIYF
DNA: TGTGCCAGCAGTCCTAGAGGAAACACCATATATTTT
V: TRBV11-2
J: TRBJ1-3
D: -

CDR3: CASSSRQANSPLHF
DNA: TGTGCCAGCAGCTCCCGACAGGCTAATTCACCCCTCCACTTT
V: TRBV7-2
J: TRBJ1-6
D: -

CDR3: CASSSRTGGGDTQYF
DNA: TGTGCCAGCAGTTCAAGGACAGGGGGCGGGGATACGCAGTATTTT
V: TRBV27
J: TRBJ2-3
D: TRBD1

CDR3: CASSVASGGRTGELFF
DNA: TGTGCCAGCAGCGTAGCAAGCGGGGGTCGGACCGGGGAGCTGTTTTTT
V: TRBV9
J: TRBJ2-2
D: TRBD2

CDR3: CASSQNRGQETQYF
DNA: TGTGCCAGCAGTCAGAACAGGGGCCAAGAGACCCAGTACTTC
V: TRBV6-1
J: TRBJ2-5
D: TRBD1

CDR3: CSVVRTGLSGNTIYF
DNA: TGCAGCGTTGTGCGGACAGGCCTCTCTGGAAACACCATATATTTT
V: TRBV29-1
J: TRBJ1-3
D: TRBD1

CDR3: CASSDAVTDTQYF
DNA: TGTGCCAGCAGTGACGCAGTCACAGATACGCAGTATTTT
V: TRBV25-1
J: TRBJ2-3
D: -

CDR3: CASSPTLRQGITEAFF
DNA: TGTGCCAGCTCACCGACACTAAGGCAGGGCATCACTGAAGCTTTCTTT
V: TRBV18
J: TRBJ1-1
D: -

CDR3: CSVEAGMNTEAFF
DNA: TGCAGCGTTGAAGCGGGTATGAACACTGAAGCTTTCTTT
V: TRBV29-1
J: TRBJ1-1
D: -

CDR3: CASSWGLAGGNEQFF
DNA: TGTGCCAGCAGCTGGGGACTAGCGGGAGGGAATGAGCAGTTCTTC
V: TRBV5-6
J: TRBJ2-1
D: TRBD2

CDR3: CASSSTSGYTDTQYF
DNA: TGTGCCAGCAGCTCGACTAGCGGGTACACAGATACGCAGTATTTT
V: TRBV7-3
J: TRBJ2-3
D: TRBD2

CDR3: CASSPRDRRFTEAFF
DNA: TGTGCCAGCAGCCCCCGAGACAGGCGTTTCACTGAAGCTTTCTTT
V: TRBV7-2
J: TRBJ1-1
D: -

CDR3: CASSLERGETQYF
DNA: TGTGCCAGCAGCTTAGAGCGTGGAGAGACCCAGTACTTC
V: TRBV7-2
J: TRBJ2-5
D: -

CDR3: CASSDRTWTSSTDTQYF
DNA: TGTGCCAGCAGTGACCGGACTTGGACCTCTAGTACAGATACGCAGTATTTT
V: TRBV2
J: TRBJ2-3
D: -

CDR3: CASAWQGGSGANVLTF
DNA: TGTGCCAGCGCATGGCAGGGTGGGTCCGGGGCCAACGTCCTGACTTTC
V: TRBV2
J: TRBJ2-6
D: -

CDR3: CASSRGTAGEGANGYTF
DNA: TGTGCCTCTTCGCGAGGGACTGCGGGGGAGGGTGCAAATGGCTACACCTTC
V: TRBV10-3
J: TRBJ1-2
D: -

CDR3: CASSLQRTGRPDTQYF
DNA: TGTGCCAGCAGTTTACAGAGGACAGGGCGACCAGATACGCAGTATTTT
V: TRBV28
J: TRBJ2-3
D: TRBD1

CDR3: CASSSGERAEETQYF
DNA: TGTGCCAGCAGCTCAGGGGAACGTGCCGAAGAGACCCAGTACTTC
V: TRBV7-9
J: TRBJ2-5
D: -

CDR3: CASSSSGDAGDTQYF
DNA: TGCGCCAGCAGCTCATCGGGGGACGCGGGCGATACGCAGTATTTT
V: TRBV5-1
J: TRBJ2-3
D: -

CDR3: CASSLRVQGTDTQYF
DNA: TGTGCCAGCAGCCTACGGGTACAGGGAACAGATACGCAGTATTTT
V: TRBV7-8
J: TRBJ2-3
D: -

CDR3: CASSRTVSGNEQYF
DNA: TGTGCCAGCAGTCGTACAGTGTCAGGCAACGAGCAGTACTTC
V: TRBV11-1
J: TRBJ2-7
D: -

CDR3: CASSFWTGGGQETQYF
DNA: TGTGCCAGCAGCTTCTGGACAGGGGGTGGACAAGAGACCCAGTACTTC
V: TRBV7-2
J: TRBJ2-5
D: TRBD1

CDR3: CASGEVTNGTDTQYF
DNA: TGTGCCAGCGGGGAAGTGACTAACGGGACAGATACGCAGTATTTT
V: TRBV6-1
J: TRBJ2-3
D: -

CDR3: CASSPAGTANSPLHF
DNA: TGTGCCAGCAGCCCTGCCGGGACAGCAAATTCACCCCTCCACTTT
V: TRBV7-6
J: TRBJ1-6
D: TRBD1

CDR3: CASSAGTGGLGTGELFF
DNA: TGCGCCAGCAGCGCCGGGACAGGGGGCCTGGGGACCGGGGAGCTGTTTTTT
V: TRBV4-1
J: TRBJ2-2
D: TRBD1

CDR3: CASSYGHAYEQYF
DNA: TGCGCCAGCAGCTATGGACACGCCTACGAGCAGTACTTC
V: TRBV5-1
J: TRBJ2-7
D: -

CDR3: CASSSGLAFNTGELFF
DNA: TGTGCCAGCAGCTCCGGGCTAGCCTTCAACACCGGGGAGCTGTTTTTT
V: TRBV5-4
J: TRBJ2-2
D: -

CDR3: CASSLQGSGRFGNEQFF
DNA: TGTGCCAGCAGCTTGCAAGGGTCTGGGAGGTTCGGCAATGAGCAGTTCTTC
V: TRBV5-5
J: TRBJ2-1
D: -

CDR3: CASSMSGGGETQYF
DNA: TGTGCCAGTAGTATGTCAGGGGGCGGGGAGACCCAGTACTTC
V: TRBV19
J: TRBJ2-5
D: TRBD1

CDR3: CASSIRTGDSYEQYF
DNA: TGTGCCAGCAGTATACGGACAGGGGATTCCTACGAGCAGTACTTC
V: TRBV4-2
J: TRBJ2-7
D: TRBD1

CDR3: CASSPGLAGVETQYF
DNA: TGTGCCAGCAGTCCGGGACTAGCGGGGGTGGAGACCCAGTACTTC
V: TRBV25-1
J: TRBJ2-5
D: TRBD2

CDR3: CASSLAGLNEKLFF
DNA: TGTGCCAGCAGCTTAGCGGGCCTTAATGAAAAACTGTTTTTT
V: TRBV5-6
J: TRBJ1-4
D: -

CDR3: CSVERLEVNEQFF
DNA: TGCAGCGTTGAAAGACTAGAGGTCAATGAGCAGTTCTTC
V: TRBV29-1
J: TRBJ2-1
D: -

CDR3: CASSRAGANVLTF
DNA: TGTGCCAGCAGTCGAGCTGGGGCCAACGTCCTGACTTTC
V: TRBV6-1
J: TRBJ2-6
D: -

CDR3: CASSVTTGDYGYTF
DNA: TGTGCCAGCAGCGTCACTACAGGGGATTACGGCTACACCTTC
V: TRBV9
J: TRBJ1-2
D: TRBD1

CDR3: CASSGVRTVYNEQFF
DNA: TGTGCCAGCAGTGGGGTCAGGACAGTCTACAATGAGCAGTTCTTC
V: TRBV25-1
J: TRBJ2-1
D: -